This T cell receptor (beta chain) was sequenced in a study of T cell responses to AZD1222 COVID-19 vaccine. This CDR3 spans 14 amino acids. CDR1 and CDR2 from the germline V gene are SNHLY and FYNNEI. The V gene end was trimmed by 5 bases and the J gene end by 2 bases; junction bases not matched to a gene: 5. Profiling relied on immunoSEQ multiplex PCR, and the TCRdb table lists in-frame clones only, not all of them. This sample has around 150,000 clones, with 85% to 95% found just once. Study-wide results and limits: Within unmutated variant regions lay the reported targets of nearly half of spike-specific TCRs.

Remarks on this clone: Its antigen is currently unknown. The same CDR3 arises from other DNA sequences in this sample as well.

The sequenced sample was peripheral blood, obtained on day 0 of AZD1222 vaccination. The sequence was obtained from an adult in good health. The V gene is TRBV2, the J gene TRBJ1-1; 7 nucleotides agree with TRBD1. The DNA of the CDR3 is TGTGCCAGCAGTTGGGACAGACAAAACACTGAAGCTTTCTTT. Its translation is CASSWDRQNTEAFF.